The entry below gives a single T cell receptor beta chain sequence along with its context. Its antigen is currently unknown. Enrollment shut out patients with autoimmune disease history or systemic immunosuppression. The data originate from a study of OX40 agonist ivuxolimab in advanced cancers. Study outcomes and limitations: Patients with a partial response at 0.1-3.0 mg/kg had among the lowest clonal expansion. In a subset of nonresponders, normalized T-cell clonal expansion was also low.

Clones were read by immunoSEQ multiplex PCR, and TCRdb kept only the in-frame ones, dropping some. The table lists 90,000 to 100,000 clones, 70% to 90% of them singletons. The germline V gene has CDR1 SGHRS and CDR2 YFSETQ. The CDR3 is 13 residues long. The V gene lost 2 bases and the J gene lost 8 bases, with 11 bases spanning the gap. The sequence was obtained from an adult with an advanced solid tumor such as melanoma, head and neck, liver or kidney cancer. The sequenced sample was CD4+ or CD8+ T cells sorted from blood, obtained in a trial of the OX40 agonist ivuxolimab. The chain uses TRBV5-1 and TRBJ2-1, with D unresolved. The CDR3 loop is CASSLGHRDEQFF. CDR3 nucleotide sequence: TGCGCCAGCAGCTTAGGCCATCGCGATGAGCAGTTCTTC.